This TCR beta chain was identified in a study of T cell repertoires in cytomegalovirus infection. Ten or more counts support this clonotype. Its antigen is unknown. V was cut by 1 base and J by 6 bases, with 19 bases left in between. Germline loops: CDR1 SGHVS, CDR2 FNYEAQ. There are 17 residues in the CDR3. Notes on the study in general: Summed frequency of public TCR beta families distinguished CMV carriers with the relevant HLA.

TCRdb analysed the reads with MiXCR anew, one entry per CDR3 protein. Of about 260,000 distinct CDR3 sequences in the sample, roughly an eighth were seen once. Sequencing used PBMCs. The chain couples TRBV7-6 to TRBJ2-1, with D tentatively TRBD2 (6 bases). This clonotype originated in a human donor in good health (CMV status not recorded). Some clones in this sample may be carry-over from other donors' samples. This chain's CDR3 is CASSLVGVGGTGNEQFF. The CDR3 DNA reads TGTGCCAGCAGCTTAGTAGGCGTGGGGGGAACGGGCAATGAGCAGTTCTTC. The full variable domain, in which reference TRBV7-6 and TRBJ2-1 provide the parts outside the CDR3, is GAGVSQSPRYKVTKRGQDVALRCDPISGHVSLYWYRQALGQGPEFLTYFNYEAQQDKSGLPNDRFSAERPEGSISTLTIQRTEQRDSAMYRCASSLVGVGGTGNEQFFGPGTRLTVL.